This T cell receptor beta chain was sequenced in a study of control samples from healthy donors and cancer patients. The method was immunoSEQ multiplex PCR; TCRdb's version includes in-frame clones alone and lacks a portion of them. The sample yields about 120,000 clones, more than 70% seen once. Material: blood. The clonotype comes from a man aged 40-50 years in good health.

This CDR3 reads CASSLDRGQGQPQHF. In nucleotides, the CDR3 is TGCGCCAGCAGCTTAGACAGGGGGCAGGGGCAGCCCCAGCATTTT. The chain joins TRBV5-1 to TRBJ1-5; 10 bases are a match to TRBD1. Germline V CDR1 and CDR2: SGHRS, YFSETQ. The CDR3 is 15 amino acids. The trim removed 2 bases at V and 7 bases at J, leaving 6 bases unmatched.